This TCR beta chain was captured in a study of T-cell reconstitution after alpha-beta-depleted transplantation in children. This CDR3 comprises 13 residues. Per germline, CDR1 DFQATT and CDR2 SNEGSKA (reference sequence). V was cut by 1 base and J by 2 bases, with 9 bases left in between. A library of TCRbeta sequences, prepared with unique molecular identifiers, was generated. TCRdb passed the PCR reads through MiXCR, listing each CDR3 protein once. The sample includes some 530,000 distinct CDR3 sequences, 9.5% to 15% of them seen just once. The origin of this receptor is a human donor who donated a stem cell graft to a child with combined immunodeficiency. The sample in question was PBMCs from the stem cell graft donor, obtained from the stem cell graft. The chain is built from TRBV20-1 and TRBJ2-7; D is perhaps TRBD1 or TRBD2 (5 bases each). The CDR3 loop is CSARGDRAYEQYF. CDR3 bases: TGCAGTGCTAGAGGGGACCGCGCCTACGAGCAGTACTTC.